This TCR beta chain stems from a study of read filtering for tumor transcriptome and immune sequencing. Study as a whole: Per sample, TCR-region reads ranged about 4 to 11 million by IR-seq, roughly 75 to 1,400 by RNA-seq. Study results and limitations: In IR-seq, single-read clonotypes were roughly 82% of clonotypes but about 3.5% of reads.

V was cut by 6 bases and J by 7 bases, with 10 bases left in between. CDR1 SGHAT and CDR2 FQDESV come from the germline V gene (reference sequence). The CDR3 spans 11 residues. Many counts were recorded for this clonotype. Its antigen is unidentified. This library used 300 to 450 ng RNA and molecular barcoded adaptors spanning alpha/delta and beta/gamma chains. Via MiXCR, TCRdb re-called the reads, giving one row per CDR3 protein. The sample lists fewer than 45,000 distinct CDR3 sequences, roughly 13% seen once, with about 29% in the top ten. This TCR was sampled from a donor at least 40 years old with multiple myeloma. The chain combines TRBV11-1 with TRBJ2-7, with TRBD2 as a possible D gene (5 bases). Sequencing input: a population of CD138-negative cells sorted from bone marrow. CDR3 sequence reads: CASRFRGEQYF. In DNA, the CDR3 is TGTGCCAGCAGGTTTCGAGGGGAGCAGTACTTC.